These T cell receptor beta chains were read from a single sample in a study of PD-L1 blockade in urothelial cancer. TCRdb's copy holds only in-frame clones and misses some; the assay was immunoSEQ multiplex PCR. The table includes tens of thousands of clones, almost 85% detected once. This specimen was PBMCs, taken around atezolizumab (anti-PD-L1) treatment. The receptors shown here come from a man in his 70s with urothelial cancer. Each CDR3 is given without its conserved first and last residue.

CDR3 protein,J gene,CDR3 length,V gene
ASMWSNMNNEQF,TRBJ2-1,12,TRBV7-9
ASGLQGGAAEKLF,TRBJ1-4,13,TRBV5-1
ASSRSVNYGYT,TRBJ1-2,11,TRBV6-1
ASSLGTAQKGGYT,TRBJ1-2,13,TRBV7-8
ASSDGSGDTDTQY,TRBJ2-3,13,TRBV6-4
ASSERGDSEQY,TRBJ2-7,11,TRBV6-1
ASSRQGRMGSGNTIY,TRBJ1-3,15,TRBV27
ASKSGVYTDTQY,TRBJ2-3,12,TRBV6-1
ASSSRTSGAYEQY,TRBJ2-7,13,TRBV27
ATDEGGLNTEAF,TRBJ1-1,12,TRBV7-2
ASSPHAGTSNTIY,TRBJ1-3,13,TRBV5-5
ASSFVVGTSGTDTQY,TRBJ2-3,15,TRBV7-8
ASSLDRGPTGELF,TRBJ2-2,13,TRBV5-4
ASSSSRRTDTQY,TRBJ2-3,12,TRBV5-6
ASSDLAGRGEQF,TRBJ2-1,12,TRBV6-5
ASSRQGPQETQY,TRBJ2-5,12,TRBV2
ASSLPGAGEQY,TRBJ2-7,11,TRBV28
ASSSPRTRYEQF,TRBJ2-1,12,TRBV7-2
ASSATPAGETQY,TRBJ2-5,12,TRBV19
ASSSSGQGFLQPQH,TRBJ1-5,14,TRBV28
ASSKGGQGLYTYEQY,TRBJ2-7,15,TRBV21-1
ASSIFDRGYGYT,TRBJ1-2,12,TRBV5-6
SVVTGSATDTQY,TRBJ2-3,12,TRBV29-1
AGGQVYEQY,TRBJ2-7,9,TRBV2
ASSLVGVNTDTQY,TRBJ2-3,13,TRBV13
ASSADRGYGYT,TRBJ1-2,11,TRBV7-2
ASSEGPNTDTQY,TRBJ2-3,12,TRBV9
ASSQEGGGRTQETQY,TRBJ2-5,15,TRBV4-1
ASRPPPGMGTDTQY,TRBJ2-3,14,TRBV7-2
ATSRATTGSGYT,TRBJ1-2,12,TRBV15
ASSEDPDSQAF,TRBJ1-1,11,TRBV6-1
ASSLADRAREQY,TRBJ2-7,12,TRBV5-1
ASSPGTSGSWYNEQF,TRBJ2-1,15,TRBV7-9
ASSLTEFKDQPQH,TRBJ1-5,13,TRBV18
ASSSGTSNQPQH,TRBJ1-5,12,TRBV6-1
ASSLRGGETQY,TRBJ2-5,11,TRBV5-4
ASSRTSNGYT,TRBJ1-2,10,TRBV5-8
ASSLFDPGRGPEQF,TRBJ2-1,14,TRBV5-4
ASSLEGFQGGEQF,TRBJ2-1,13,TRBV5-1
ASSLRGLGSGANVLT,TRBJ2-6,15,TRBV7-9
SVGGGGSTEAF,TRBJ1-1,11,TRBV29-1
ASSLGPSGGGQDTQY,TRBJ2-3,15,TRBV7-2